This passage covers 9 T cell receptor beta chains from one sample sequenced in a study of cytomegalovirus exposure and HLA in healthy donors. With 60 Vbeta and 13 Jbeta primers, the PCR was carried out. The data were produced by immunoSEQ multiplex PCR, yet TCRdb's version contains in-frame clones alone and is incomplete. This repertoire shows about 190,000 clones, approximately 78% found once; its top ten account for about 0.78%. Sequencing was performed on PBMCs. These receptors all stem from a woman aged 18 to 35 in good health and CMV-seronegative.

This clone was detected only once. Its ends do not fully match the called genes, so a read error is possible. Other nucleotide sequences in the sample specify the same CDR3. The chain recombines TRBV28 with TRBJ1-5, with TRBD1 matching 7 bases. The CDR3 totals 16 residues. CDR1 MDHEN and CDR2 SYDVKM come from the germline V gene. The CDR3 nucleotides are TGTGCCAGCAGTTTATGGACAGGGATTAGCAACCAGCCCCAGCATTTT. Translation gives CASSLWTGISNQPQHF. The full variable domain, its missing parts supplied by reference TRBV28 and TRBJ1-5, is DVKVTQSSRYLVKRTGEKVFLECVQDMDHENMFWYRQDPGLGLRLIYFSYDVKMKEKGDIPEGYSVSREKKERFSLILESASTNQTSMYLCASSLWTGISNQPQHFGDGTRLSIL.

The rearrangement links TRBV29-1 to TRBJ1-4; 8 bases map to TRBD1. Germline CDR1 reads SQVTM; CDR2 reads ANQGSEA. The CDR3 has 14 amino acids. V was pared by 5 bases and J by 6 bases, with 8 bases of the junction left unmatched. Here the CDR3 reads CSVSRQGKDEKLFF. DNA of the CDR3: TGCAGCGTTTCAAGACAGGGGAAGGATGAAAAACTGTTTTTT.

The genes are TRBV27 and TRBJ2-7; D perhaps matches TRBD1 (5 bases). CDR3 length: 13 residues. Trimming pared 8 bases from V and 0 bases from J, leaving 11 bases between. Germline CDR1 MNHEY, CDR2 SMNVEV (reference sequence). The CDR3 nucleotides read TGTGCCAGCTCGACAGCGACCTCCTACGAGCAGTACTTC. Encoded protein: CASSTATSYEQYF.

V usage is TRBV11-3 and J usage is TRBJ2-2; 10 bases align to TRBD2. Germline assignment: CDR1 SGHNT and CDR2 YENEEA. V shed 4 bases, J shed 6 bases, and the junction held 8 bases outside the gene matches. The CDR3 extends over 16 amino acids. CDR3 DNA: TGTGCCAGCAGCTGGGCTAGCGGGAGATCGGCCGGGGAGCTGTTTTTT. Translating it yields CASSWASGRSAGELFF. Looking up the rest from reference TRBV11-3 and TRBJ2-2 gives the full variable domain: EAGVVQSPRYKIIEKKQPVAFWCNPISGHNTLYWYLQNLGQGPELLIRYENEEAVDDSQLPKDRFSAERLKGVDSTLKIQPAELGDSAVYLCASSWASGRSAGELFFGEGSRLTVL.

The chain carries TRBV6-6 and TRBJ2-7; tentatively, D is TRBD2 (6 bases). The CDR3 covers 15 residues. The germline CDR1 and CDR2 sequences are MNHNY and SVGAGI (reference sequence). V lost 8 bases to trimming and J lost 6 bases, with 23 bases between them. Here the CDR3 DNA reads TGTGCCAGCTCGCAAGGGCGGGGAGCCAATTCCGAGCAGTACTTC. It encodes CASSQGRGANSEQYF.

The V call is TRBV5-8, the J call TRBJ1-2; D is uncertain. Per the germline V gene, CDR1 is SGHTS and CDR2 is YDEGEE. V gave up 4 bases and J gave up 2 bases, with 15 bases separating them. The CDR3 runs to 15 residues. This CDR3 reads CASSRHRAGNYGYTF. The CDR3 DNA sequence: TGTGCCAGCAGCCGACACCGAGCAGGAAACTATGGCTACACCTTC.

This clone was observed a handful of times. The rearrangement joins TRBV6-6 to TRBJ1-2; 8 bases line up with TRBD1. Unmatched junction bases numbered 5, after V lost 2 bases and J lost 6 bases. Germline V CDR1 and CDR2: MNHNY, SVGAGI (reference sequence). The CDR3 loop spans 14 amino acids. The CDR3 loop is CASSYQGALNGYTF. Here the CDR3 DNA reads TGTGCCAGCAGTTACCAGGGGGCCCTGAATGGCTACACCTTC.

The chain couples TRBV5-8 to TRBJ1-3; a weak D match, TRBD1 (6 bases). Looked up from germline, CDR1 is SGHTS and CDR2 is YDEGEE. The CDR3 is 15 residues long. Trimming cost V 1 base and J 0 bases, with 8 bases left between them. The CDR3: CASSLRGGSGNTIYF. CDR3 nucleotide sequence: TGTGCCAGCAGCTTGAGAGGGGGCTCTGGAAACACCATATATTTT.

The rearrangement links TRBV29-1 to TRBJ2-7, with D tentatively TRBD2 (7 bases). Germline lookup yields CDR1 SQVTM and CDR2 ANQGSEA. V was cut by 4 bases and J by 6 bases, with 28 bases left in between. This CDR3 region has 17 residues. The DNA for the CDR3 is TGCAGCGTTGGGGGGGGGCACCGCCGGCCGGGGGGACCCGAGCAGTACTTC. This encodes CSVGGGHRRPGGPEQYF.